Listed below are T cell receptor beta chains from one sample, sequenced in a study of shared clonotypes between healthy human individuals. Assay: immunoSEQ multiplex PCR; the TCRdb copy retains only in-frame clones and omits some. Among around 690,000 clones listed, 90% were seen once. The specimen was memory CD8+ T cells from PBMCs. The receptors here all came from a young man in good health. Some clones in this sample may be carry-over from other donors' samples. Both conserved end residues are part of each CDR3. D genes are given only for firm matches. Clone size is not always given. Where it is, it says once, few, many or a class for expanded clones.

CDR3nt	CDR3aa	d_gene	abundance	v_gene	j_gene
TGTGCCAGCAGCCCCATTGGGGGTAACATTCAGTACTTC	CASSPIGGNIQYF	NA	few	TRBV7-3	TRBJ2-4
TGTGCCAGCAGGGCGGACAGTTATAATTCACCCCTCCACTTT	CASRADSYNSPLHF	NA	NA	TRBV28	TRBJ1-6
TGTGCCAGCAGCCCAATGCCGCCCAGCGCTCCGTACGAGCAGTACTTC	CASSPMPPSAPYEQYF	NA	NA	TRBV11-1	TRBJ2-7
TGTGCCAGCAGTTTTTCAACAGGAGAACAAAATTACGAGCAGTACTTC	CASSFSTGEQNYEQYF	NA	NA	TRBV27	TRBJ2-7
TGCGCCAGCAGACCCGAGGGCCTAGCGGCACACTCTGGGGCCAACGTCCTGACTTTC	CASRPEGLAAHSGANVLTF	TRBD2	NA	TRBV5-1	TRBJ2-6
TGCGCCAGCAGCCAAGTAACAGGGGGTGAAGGCTACGAGCAGTACTTC	CASSQVTGGEGYEQYF	TRBD1	once	TRBV4-1	TRBJ2-7
TGTGCCAGCAGTGAATGGGTTCTGGAGGCGAACACCGGGGAGCTGTTTTTT	CASSEWVLEANTGELFF	NA	many	TRBV25-1	TRBJ2-2
TGTGCCACCAGCCCACGCATAGGGCAGGGAGGGGGTTGGGGCTACACCTTC	CATSPRIGQGGGWGYTF	NA	NA	TRBV15	TRBJ1-2
TGTGCCAGCAGCTCAAGGCGAGGGAACCCCACAGATACGCAGTATTTT	CASSSRRGNPTDTQYF	NA	NA	TRBV14	TRBJ2-3
TGTGCCAGCAGTTTAGGGCTAGCGGAGACCCAGTACTTC	CASSLGLAETQYF	NA	NA	TRBV28	TRBJ2-5
TGTGCCAGCAGCTCTGCGACAGGGCCCTACTACGAGCAGTACTTC	CASSSATGPYYEQYF	TRBD1	NA	TRBV5-4	TRBJ2-7
TGTGCCAGCAGCGTAGCTGAAGTCCGGGGGGAGACCCAGTACTTC	CASSVAEVRGETQYF	NA	NA	TRBV9	TRBJ2-5
TGCAGCGGGGCAGGGACTGAAGCTTTCTTT	CSGAGTEAFF	NA	few	TRBV29-1	TRBJ1-1
TGTGCCAGCAGTTCTAGGACTAGCGGGAGTGTCTACGAGCAGTACTTC	CASSSRTSGSVYEQYF	TRBD2	NA	TRBV27	TRBJ2-7
TGTGCCAGCAGTTCCCCGGGGCCGGCATCACCCCCTTCGAACACCGGGGAGCTGTTTTTT	CASSSPGPASPPSNTGELFF	NA	NA	TRBV7-6	TRBJ2-2
TGCGCCAGCAGCCAGGCCGGATGGGGGTCACGCAACGAGCAGTACTTC	CASSQAGWGSRNEQYF	NA	NA	TRBV4-3	TRBJ2-7
TGCAGCGCTATACTATTTAGGGAGCAGTACTTC	CSAILFREQYF	NA	NA	TRBV29-1	TRBJ2-7
TGTGCCAGTAGTATCCGGGACAACAATCAGCCCCAGCATTTT	CASSIRDNNQPQHF	NA	NA	TRBV19	TRBJ1-5
TGTGCCAGCAGTTTACCCGGGAGGACCCAGTACTTC	CASSLPGRTQYF	NA	NA	TRBV27	TRBJ2-5
TGTGCCAGCAGCCGGGGACTAGCGGAGGCCTACGAGCAGTACTTC	CASSRGLAEAYEQYF	TRBD2	NA	TRBV7-9	TRBJ2-7
TGCGCCAGCAGCACCGGGACAGGGGTGTACGAGCAGTACTTC	CASSTGTGVYEQYF	TRBD1	once	TRBV5-1	TRBJ2-7
TGTGCCAGCAGCCCGAGGACAGGGGAAGGAAATGAGCAGTTCTTC	CASSPRTGEGNEQFF	TRBD1	NA	TRBV7-9	TRBJ2-1
TGTGCCAGCAGACAGGGCGCGAACTCTGGGGCCAACGTCCTGACTTTC	CASRQGANSGANVLTF	NA	NA	TRBV27	TRBJ2-6
TGTGCCAGCAGCTCCCCTTGGGAGCGGGAGGGGGTTGATGAGCAGTTCTTC	CASSSPWEREGVDEQFF	TRBD2	NA	TRBV7-9	TRBJ2-1
TGCGCCAGCAGCCAATACCCCGGAAACACCGGGGAGCTGTTTTTT	CASSQYPGNTGELFF	NA	NA	TRBV4-3	TRBJ2-2
TGTGCCAGCAGCCCCCCCCGGCCCAATGAGCAGTTCTTC	CASSPPRPNEQFF	NA	NA	TRBV9	TRBJ2-1
TGTGCCAGCAACCGGCCGGGACAGGGGTCCTACGAGCAGTACTTC	CASNRPGQGSYEQYF	TRBD1	NA	TRBV7-9	TRBJ2-7
TGCGCCAGCAGCCCGAGACAGGGGGGGGCTGAAGCTTTCTTT	CASSPRQGGAEAFF	TRBD1	NA	TRBV5-1	TRBJ1-1
TGTGCCAGCAGTGCCGAACGGGGAACTCTAGCCAAAAACATTCAGTACTTC	CASSAERGTLAKNIQYF	NA	NA	TRBV2	TRBJ2-4
TGTGCCAGCAGCGAAACCGGGACTAGCGGCCCGAGCTACGAGCAGTACTTC	CASSETGTSGPSYEQYF	TRBD2	NA	TRBV27	TRBJ2-7
TGTGCCAGCAGTGAATTCTTTGATCAGCCCCAGCATTTT	CASSEFFDQPQHF	NA	NA	TRBV6-1	TRBJ1-5
TGTGCCAGCAGTTACGGCCTTCCTGGGGGCTACGAGCAGTACTTC	CASSYGLPGGYEQYF	NA	NA	TRBV6-5	TRBJ2-7
TGTGCCAGCAGTACTAGCGGGGGCCGCACAGATACGCAGTATTTT	CASSTSGGRTDTQYF	TRBD2	NA	TRBV28	TRBJ2-3
TGTGCCAGTATAAGTGATGGCTACACCTTC	CASISDGYTF	NA	once	TRBV2	TRBJ1-2
TGTGCCAGCAGCGTAGCACCCTGGGGGTTTCCCGGTAATGAAGCTTTCTTT	CASSVAPWGFPGNEAFF	NA	NA	TRBV9	TRBJ1-1
TGTGCCAGTAGTATGGGTAGCGGGAGATCATACGAGCAGTACTTC	CASSMGSGRSYEQYF	TRBD2	NA	TRBV19	TRBJ2-7
TGTGCCAGCAGCTTAGCCATGACAGCCTACAATGAGCAGTTCTTC	CASSLAMTAYNEQFF	NA	NA	TRBV11-2	TRBJ2-1
TGTGCCAGCAGCTTAAGCTTTGTGGGGGGACAGCATGAAAAACTGTTTTTT	CASSLSFVGGQHEKLFF	TRBD1	NA	TRBV7-9	TRBJ1-4
TGTGCCAGCAGTTTAGGACTAACTAATGAAAAACTGTTTTTT	CASSLGLTNEKLFF	NA	NA	TRBV28	TRBJ1-4
TGTGCCAGAAGACCTTCTAGCGGGAGTCGGTCCGGGGAGCTGTTTTTT	CARRPSSGSRSGELFF	TRBD2	once	TRBV2	TRBJ2-2
TGTGCCAGCAGCGTAGCCTGGGGGGCCTACGAGCAGTACTTC	CASSVAWGAYEQYF	NA	NA	TRBV9	TRBJ2-7
TGCGCCAGCAGCCAAGATTGGGGCTACGAGCAGTACTTC	CASSQDWGYEQYF	NA	NA	TRBV4-1	TRBJ2-7
TGTGCCAGCAGATTACTAGCGGACTACAATGAGCAGTTCTTC	CASRLLADYNEQFF	TRBD2	NA	TRBV5-5	TRBJ2-1
TGTGCCAGCAGTGCCGTACGGGGGGGCGCCGAGCAGTACTTC	CASSAVRGGAEQYF	TRBD2	NA	TRBV6-5	TRBJ2-7
TGTGCCAGCAGCCTAGGGGTGATCATGACTAGCGGGAGGGCCTTAAATGAGCAGTTCTTC	CASSLGVIMTSGRALNEQFF	TRBD2	NA	TRBV7-8	TRBJ2-1
TGTGCCAGCAGCTTATCCAATGAGCAGTTCTTC	CASSLSNEQFF	NA	NA	TRBV7-3	TRBJ2-1
TGCGCCAGCAGCCAAGGTGACAGGGGACAAAACACCTTC	CASSQGDRGQNTF	TRBD1	NA	TRBV4-1	TRBJ1-2
TGTGCCAGCCTGGGGACTAGTCCCGCAAATGAGCAGTTCTTC	CASLGTSPANEQFF	TRBD2	NA	TRBV28	TRBJ2-1
TGTGCCATCAGTTCAAGTCCTGCCCCCCAGCCCCAGCATTTT	CAISSSPAPQPQHF	NA	NA	TRBV10-3	TRBJ1-5